This T cell receptor beta chain is from a study of cytomegalovirus exposure and HLA in healthy donors. Notes on the study in general: A list of approximately 160 TCR beta chains associated with cytomegalovirus was given. Accurate predictions that matched the HLA-A and HLA-B alleles of most subjects were reportedly made from TCR beta sequences.

Primers included in the PCR were 60 Vbeta and 13 Jbeta primers. Data came from immunoSEQ multiplex PCR; TCRdb stores just in-frame clones and leaves some out. The table has under 150,000 clones, around 81% seen once. It was healthy bone marrow donors who served as donors. Concerning this clone itself: Its antigen remains unknown.

V lost 5 bases and J lost 0, with 8 bases in between. The CDR3 is made up of 14 amino acids. Germline V gives CDR1 MNHNS, CDR2 SASEGT. The gene calls are TRBV6-1 and TRBJ1-5; weak D call: TRBD1 (6 bases). Sequencing used PBMCs. This clonotype was sampled from a woman aged 50 to 60 in good health and CMV-seronegative. CDR3 sequence reads: CASSRGFSNQPQHF. The CDR3 region has the DNA TGTGCCAGCAGTAGGGGGTTTAGCAATCAGCCCCAGCATTTT.